This is a list of T cell receptor beta chains from one sample in a study of blood T cell repertoires in COVID-19. Profiled with immunoSEQ multiplex PCR; TCRdb holds only in-frame clones, not every one. The table has tens of thousands of clones, about 63% seen once. The specimen sequenced was peripheral blood. All receptors derive from a woman in her 70s with acute or convalescent COVID-19. Each CDR3 is given with its conserved first and last residue. D genes are given only for firm matches. Size is omitted from some rows. Given values are once, few, many or a class for expanded clones.

j_call d_call clone_size v_call cdr3_nt cdr3_aa
TRBJ2-5 TRBD2 . TRBV4-3 TGCGCCAGCAGCCCTGGGACTAGCGGGAGACAAGAGACCCAGTACTTC CASSPGTSGRQETQYF
TRBJ1-2 . . TRBV19 TGTGCCAGTAGTCCCCTTGTGTCCAGTGCGGCTGGCTACACCTTC CASSPLVSSAAGYTF
TRBJ2-1 TRBD1 . TRBV19 TGTGCCAATTCTTTGAGACAGGGTCCCTACAATGAGCAGTTCTTC CANSLRQGPYNEQFF
TRBJ1-2 TRBD1 . TRBV6-1 TGTGCCAGCAGTGAGGGGACAGGATATGGCTACACCTTC CASSEGTGYGYTF
TRBJ1-6 TRBD1 . TRBV23-1 TGCGCCAGCAGTCCGCAGGACAGGAGCTCCTATAATTCACCCCTCCACTTT CASSPQDRSSYNSPLHF
TRBJ2-7 . once TRBV2 TGTGCCAGCAGCCTAAGGGACATCTACGAGCAGTACTTC CASSLRDIYEQYF
TRBJ2-5 TRBD2 . TRBV5-1 TGCGCCACGAGCGGGGCTCCCCAAGAGACCCAGTACTTC CATSGAPQETQYF
TRBJ2-6 . . TRBV7-3 TGTGCCAGCAGCTTAGGGCGGGGAATCCTAGACTCTGGGGCCAACGTCCTGACTTTC CASSLGRGILDSGANVLTF
TRBJ2-3 TRBD2 . TRBV30 TGTGCCTGCCCCCACGGAGCGGGAGAGGTAGATACGCAGTATTTT CACPHGAGEVDTQYF
TRBJ2-2 . . TRBV28 TGTGCCAGCAGTTTAGGGGGCGTCACCGGGGAGCTGTTTTTT CASSLGGVTGELFF
TRBJ2-1 TRBD1 . TRBV7-9 TGTGCCAGCAGCTTAGAAGGGGGCAGAAGAAATGAGCAGTTCTTC CASSLEGGRRNEQFF
TRBJ2-5 . . TRBV3-1/TRBV3-2 TGTGCCAGCAGCCCCACTCGGGCTAGCCAAGGGGAGACCCAGTACTTC CASSPTRASQGETQYF
TRBJ2-1 . . TRBV20-1 TGCAGTGCTAGTACCATCGGGTACAATGAGCAGTTCTTC CSASTIGYNEQFF